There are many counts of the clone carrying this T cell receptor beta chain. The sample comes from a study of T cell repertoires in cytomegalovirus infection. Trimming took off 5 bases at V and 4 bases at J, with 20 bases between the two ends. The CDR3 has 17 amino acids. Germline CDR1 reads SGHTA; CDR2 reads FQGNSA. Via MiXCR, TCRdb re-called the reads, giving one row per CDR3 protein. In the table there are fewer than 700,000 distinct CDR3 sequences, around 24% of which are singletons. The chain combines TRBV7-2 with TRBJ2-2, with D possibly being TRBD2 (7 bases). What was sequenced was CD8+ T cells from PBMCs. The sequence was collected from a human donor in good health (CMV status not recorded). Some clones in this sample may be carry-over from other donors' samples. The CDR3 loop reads CASSLLGGGVGTGELFF. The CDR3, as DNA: TGTGCCAGCAGCCTATTGGGGGGGGGCGTCGGCACCGGGGAGCTGTTTTTT.